The 13 T cell receptor beta chains below were found in one sample sequenced in a study of blood T cell repertoires in COVID-19. Method: immunoSEQ multiplex PCR; TCRdb's copy keeps in-frame clones and lacks some. The sample records 120,000 to 150,000 clones, around 80% being singletons. Sequenced sample: peripheral blood. The receptors shown here come from a human donor in a cohort sampled during active COVID-19.

The genes are TRBV6-5 and TRBJ2-5; 8 bases are shared with TRBD2. Germline CDR1 and CDR2: MNHEY and SVGAGI. V gave up 0 bases and J gave up 1 base; unmatched junction bases: 1. The CDR3 length is 15 residues. The CDR3 protein is CASSYSSGGQETQYF. CDR3 nucleotide sequence: TGTGCCAGCAGTTACTCGAGCGGGGGCCAAGAGACCCAGTACTTC.

The chain combines TRBV10-3 with TRBJ1-4; the D gene is possibly TRBD1 (5 bases). The CDR3 is 15 residues long. V lost 0 bases and J lost 8, with 13 bases in between. CDR1 and CDR2 from the germline V gene are ENHRY and SYGVKD. The CDR3 nucleotides read TGTGCCATCAGTGAGTCGCCACAGGTGAAGGAAAAACTGTTTTTT. It translates to CAISESPQVKEKLFF.

The chain has TRBV7-2 and TRBJ2-7, with D possibly matching TRBD2 (6 bases). Trimming removed 5 bases from V and 3 bases from J, with 20 bases in between. Germline CDR1 is SGHTA and CDR2 is FQGNSA. The CDR3 sequence is 16 residues long. The CDR3 DNA follows: TGTGCCAGCAGCCCAAGCGCGGGGAACGGACTCTACGAGCAGTACTTC. It specifies CASSPSAGNGLYEQYF.

This chain connects TRBV11-3 to TRBJ1-1; D possibly corresponds to TRBD1 (5 bases). V was pared by 1 base and J by 0 bases, with 6 bases between. Germline V gives CDR1 SGHNT, CDR2 YENEEA. The CDR3 has 14 amino acids. CDR3 bases: TGTGCCAGCAGCTTAGGGGGCGTGAACACTGAAGCTTTCTTT. Translating gives CASSLGGVNTEAFF.

V gene TRBV5-1 combines with J gene TRBJ2-6, with 10 bases that match TRBD1. Germline V gene data show CDR1 as SGHRS and CDR2 as YFSETQ. The CDR3 sequence is 19 residues long. V was pared by 0 bases and J by 0 bases, with 6 bases of the junction left unmatched. This CDR3 is CASSLGGTGALSGANVLTF. The CDR3 region has the DNA TGCGCCAGCAGCTTGGGGGGGACAGGGGCACTCTCTGGGGCCAACGTCCTGACTTTC. Complete variable domain (other parts from reference TRBV5-1 and TRBJ2-6): KAGVTQTPRYLIKTRGQQVTLSCSPISGHRSVSWYQQTPGQGLQFLFEYFSETQRNKGNFPGRFSGRQFSNSRSEMNVSTLELGDSALYLCASSLGGTGALSGANVLTFGAGSRLTVL.

The gene calls are TRBV6-2 or TRBV6-3 and TRBJ2-4; 9 nucleotides match TRBD2. CDR1 is MNHEY, CDR2 SVGEGT, per germline. The CDR3 is made up of 17 amino acids. V trimming: 5 bases; J trimming: 1 base; junction bases outside the gene matches: 9. The CDR3 loop is CASSPISGGTAKNIQYF. CDR3 DNA sequence: TGTGCCAGCAGTCCCATTAGCGGGGGTACCGCCAAAAACATTCAGTACTTC.

The genes are TRBV10-1 and TRBJ1-5, with D uncertain. This CDR3 comprises 14 residues. V was pared by 2 bases and J by 0 bases, with 5 bases between. Germline V gene sequence: CDR1 WNHNN, CDR2 SYGVQD (reference sequence). The CDR3 sequence: CASSEGSSNQPQHF. The CDR3 nucleotides are TGCGCCAGCAGTGAGGGTAGTAGCAATCAGCCCCAGCATTTT.

CDR3 sequence: CASSQRGDYEQYF. The CDR3 nucleotides read TGTGCCAGCAGTCAGCGGGGGGACTACGAGCAGTACTTC. The chain recombines TRBV11-2 with TRBJ2-7; TRBD2 matches 9 bases. Germline loops: CDR1 SGHAT, CDR2 FQNNGV. This CDR3 is built from 13 residues. V shed 6 bases and J 3 bases; nucleotides not matched to a gene: 3.

The chain carries TRBV5-1 and TRBJ2-1, with 8 bases fitting TRBD2. Germline CDR1 and CDR2: SGHRS and YFSETQ. The CDR3 has 14 amino acids. V shed 5 bases, J shed 6 bases, and the junction held 7 bases outside the gene matches. CDR3 bases: TGCGCCAGCAGGCGAGCGGGGGCTGGCAATGAGCAGTTCTTC. Translating it yields CASRRAGAGNEQFF. The variable domain in full, completed from reference TRBV5-1 and TRBJ2-1, reads KAGVTQTPRYLIKTRGQQVTLSCSPISGHRSVSWYQQTPGQGLQFLFEYFSETQRNKGNFPGRFSGRQFSNSRSEMNVSTLELGDSALYLCASRRAGAGNEQFFGPGTRLTVL.

This clone was detected only once. This rearrangement joins TRBV18 to TRBJ2-5, with 13 bases fitting TRBD2. The junction had 5 bases not matched to a gene; V was cut back by 2 bases and J by 5 bases. Germline V gene sequence: CDR1 KGHSH, CDR2 LQKENI. This CDR3 contains 16 residues. The CDR3 nucleotides are TGTGCCAGCTCACCAGCCGGGACTAGCGGGGATGAGACCCAGTACTTC. Translating it yields CASSPAGTSGDETQYF. Filled out from reference TRBV18 and TRBJ2-5, the complete variable domain reads NAGVMQNPRHLVRRRGQEARLRCSPMKGHSHVYWYRQLPEEGLKFMVYLQKENIIDESGMPKERFSAEFPKEGPSILRIQQVVRGDSAAYFCASSPAGTSGDETQYFGPGTRLLVL.

V usage is TRBV30 and J usage is TRBJ1-2; 10 bases match TRBD1. The germline CDR1 and CDR2 sequences are GTSNPN and SVGIG (reference sequence). The CDR3 totals 12 residues. V shed 5 bases, J shed 6 bases, and the junction held 3 bases outside the gene matches. The CDR3 region is CAWGDRGHGYTF. The CDR3 DNA reads TGTGCCTGGGGGGACAGGGGCCATGGCTACACCTTC.

This clone was seen a few times. In nucleotides, the CDR3 is TGTGCCAGCAGCCGAGAGGGAGGTGAAGCTTTCTTT. It encodes CASSREGGEAFF. The chain employs TRBV9 and TRBJ1-1; no clear D gene. This CDR3 has 12 residues. Between the trimmed V and J ends, which lost 4 bases and 7 bases, there was a span of 11 bases. Germline CDR1 SGDLS, CDR2 YYNGEE. Together with reference TRBV9 and TRBJ1-1, the CDR3 gives the full variable domain: DSGVTQTPKHLITATGQRVTLRCSPRSGDLSVYWYQQSLDQGLQFLIQYYNGEERAKGNILERFSAQQFPDLHSELNLSSLELGDSALYFCASSREGGEAFFGQGTRLTVV.

A few counts support this clone. This chain links TRBV5-1 with TRBJ1-1, with D hard to call. CDR1 and CDR2 from the germline V gene are SGHRS and YFSETQ. The CDR3 sequence is 14 residues long. Trimming left V 0 bases short and J 0 bases short, with 6 bases between. The CDR3 protein is CASSLVYLNTEAFF. In DNA form, the CDR3 reads TGCGCCAGCAGCTTGGTCTATTTGAACACTGAAGCTTTCTTT.